A selection of T cell receptor beta chains follows, all from one sample in a study of T cell changes during pregnancy in multiple sclerosis. Repertoires were generated with immunoSEQ multiplex PCR, while TCRdb's copy carries only in-frame clones and drops some. The data hold under 95,000 clones, with roughly 89% observed a single time. The source material was peripheral blood, sampled in the second trimester of pregnancy. These receptors were obtained from a female donor with multiple sclerosis, enrolled in a pregnancy study. Each CDR3 is given without its conserved first and last residue. Each record gives: V gene, J gene, CDR3 protein.

TRBV9	TRBJ2-1	ASSVNVAGYNEQF
TRBV18	TRBJ2-5	ASSPPDRRGAGETQY
TRBV5-4	-	ASSSGLVASPEQY
TRBV19	TRBJ1-2	ASSLLGGTGYSGYT
TRBV18	TRBJ2-3	ASSPLLAGNTDTQY
TRBV25-1	TRBJ2-7	ASSETGREQY
TRBV2	TRBJ1-2	ASMALGGELPNYGYT
TRBV28	TRBJ1-6	ASSSTGYNSPLH
TRBV29-1	TRBJ2-7	SARTGVGTYEQY
TRBV7-3	TRBJ1-3	ASSQGPSSGNTIY
TRBV29-1	TRBJ2-2	SLPPAPGELF
TRBV30	TRBJ1-2	AWSRPTGGYGYT
TRBV9	TRBJ1-3	ASSVTGSEGNTIY
TRBV19	TRBJ1-5	ASSDVRSLYQPQH
TRBV4-3	TRBJ2-1	ASSHLAGGYNEQF
TRBV7-3	TRBJ2-3	ASSESGGASDTQY
TRBV7-9	TRBJ1-1	ASSLSLGGTEAF
TRBV4-1	TRBJ1-2	ASSQVVGANYGYT
TRBV28	TRBJ2-7	ASSLIDRSSYEQY
TRBV9	TRBJ2-5	ASSAGGTGGGKTQY
TRBV19	TRBJ2-6	ASSILGQGAAGANVLT
TRBV5-4	TRBJ2-7	ASSPKLRAGVYEQY
TRBV29-1	TRBJ2-1	SVGTGGSYNEQF
TRBV11-3	TRBJ2-7	ASSLEAGEAYEQY
TRBV14	TRBJ2-1	ASSQAAGVYNEQF
TRBV27	TRBJ1-2	ASRGTGKGDGYT
TRBV27	TRBJ2-2	ASSFRTSGGTGELF
TRBV9	TRBJ2-1	ASSLPVAGVRNEQF
TRBV5-5	TRBJ1-1	ASSPGTASPEAF
TRBV6-6	TRBJ1-6	ASSYPGQVRSPLH
TRBV7-8	TRBJ2-1	ASSPYTGGAPVNEQF
TRBV7-8	TRBJ2-2	ASSLRAGGNSGELF
TRBV5-4	TRBJ2-7	ASSLVGQGEYEQY
TRBV6-1	TRBJ1-2	ASTRDRGYGYT
TRBV29-1	TRBJ2-3	SVDLSADTQY
TRBV6-1	TRBJ2-2	ASSFSGGSTGELF
TRBV18	TRBJ1-3	ASSLDFSGNTIY
TRBV5-1	TRBJ1-6	ASSLDGEVNSPLH
TRBV28	TRBJ1-5	ASRLNRDSIKPQH
TRBV5-8	TRBJ1-1	ASSLGTTDRNTEAF
TRBV11-3	TRBJ1-4	ASSYDRSNEKLF
TRBV5-4	TRBJ2-5	ASSRRTGTYQETQY
TRBV7-8	TRBJ1-5	ASSLAATGKGSNQPQH
TRBV28	TRBJ2-3	ASSGLERGTDTQY
TRBV7-9	TRBJ2-7	ASSLAGETYEQY
TRBV28	TRBJ2-3	ASRYTDTQY
TRBV11-3	TRBJ2-1	ASSLAGGGIYNEQF
TRBV9	TRBJ2-3	ASSVAEGGPGDTQY
TRBV4-1	TRBJ2-1	ASSQDQGYNEQF
TRBV7-2	TRBJ1-5	ASRAGVWGNQPQH
TRBV28	TRBJ2-1	ASSLLSPGQDEQF
TRBV6-5	TRBJ1-5	ASSYGTGNQPQH
TRBV2	TRBJ1-1	ASRGGGLNTEAF